The sequence of this T cell receptor beta chain was determined in a study of graft-versus-host responses after intestinal transplantation. Overall study: Each recipient received a multivisceral, liver-intestinal, or isolated intestinal graft. Anti-thymocyte globulin induction was given to all recipients, followed by tacrolimus and steroids for 2 to 3 years. Study-wide findings and caveats: Patients with graft-donor T cell macrochimerism had high graft-versus-host to host-versus-graft clonal ratios in allografts. GvH clone levels peaked in circulation, and this peak was associated with early post-transplant HvG declines.

V was cut by 1 base and J by 3 bases, with 10 bases left in between. The germline V gene encodes CDR1 SEHNR and CDR2 FQNEAQ (reference sequence). CDR3 size: 15 residues. The method was immunoSEQ multiplex PCR; TCRdb's version includes in-frame clones alone and lacks a portion of them. Of approximately 7,900 clones in the sample, 93% are singletons; the top ten hold 2.1%. Comment on this clone: Its antigen is currently unknown.

Material: PBMCs, obtained 11 days after intestinal transplantation. The chain is built from TRBV7-9 and TRBJ1-5; D perhaps matches TRBD1 (5 bases). The sequence was collected from a human patient who received an intestinal transplant, so some T cells may come from the graft donor. CDR3 sequence reads: CASSLGPGFNQPQHF. The CDR3 coding sequence is TGTGCCAGCAGCTTAGGTCCAGGGTTCAATCAGCCCCAGCATTTT.